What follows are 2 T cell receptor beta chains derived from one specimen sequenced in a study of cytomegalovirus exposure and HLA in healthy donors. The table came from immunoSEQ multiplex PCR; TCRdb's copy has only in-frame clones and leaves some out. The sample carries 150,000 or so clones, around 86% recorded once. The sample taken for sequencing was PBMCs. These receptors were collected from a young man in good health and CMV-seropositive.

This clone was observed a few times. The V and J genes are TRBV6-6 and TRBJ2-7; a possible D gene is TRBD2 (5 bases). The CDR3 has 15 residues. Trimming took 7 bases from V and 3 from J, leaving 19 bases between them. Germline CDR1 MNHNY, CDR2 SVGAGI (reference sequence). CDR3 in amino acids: CASTGSNRGYYEQYF. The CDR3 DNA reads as TGTGCCAGCACCGGGTCCAACCGAGGGTACTACGAGCAGTACTTC.

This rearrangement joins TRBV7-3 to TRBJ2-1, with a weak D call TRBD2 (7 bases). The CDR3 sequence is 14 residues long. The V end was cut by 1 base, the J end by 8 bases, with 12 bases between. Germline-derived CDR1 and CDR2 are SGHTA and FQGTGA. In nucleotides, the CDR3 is TGTGCCAGCAGCTTAATAGGGGGGGTTCATGAGCAGTTCTTC. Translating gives CASSLIGGVHEQFF.